This TCR beta chain emerged from a study of blood T cell repertoires in COVID-19. Study-level background: Samples came from the United States, Italy and Spain, spanning acute and convalescent COVID-19. Sources were T cells, B-cell-depleted T cells, or PBMCs; the material itself was cDNA or gDNA.

The germline V and J ends were trimmed by 2 bases and 9 bases, with 5 bases remaining between them. Germline CDR1 and CDR2: SGHAT and FQNNGV. The CDR3 has 12 amino acids. Per the authors' pipeline: From reference gene primer amplification, estimates of nucleated cell counts were derived. TCRdb's table, derived via immunoSEQ multiplex PCR, lists solely in-frame clones and lacks some. D and trimming come from the DNA, and the V and J calls and clone size come from that table. The table lists about 270,000 clones, 65% to 90% of them singletons. The chain recombines TRBV11-2 with TRBJ1-6; D is ambiguous. This TCR was sampled from a human donor in a cohort sampled during active COVID-19. The material sequenced was peripheral blood. The chain's CDR3 is CASSLWASPLHF. CDR3 in DNA: TGTGCCAGCAGCTTATGGGCTTCACCCCTCCACTTT.